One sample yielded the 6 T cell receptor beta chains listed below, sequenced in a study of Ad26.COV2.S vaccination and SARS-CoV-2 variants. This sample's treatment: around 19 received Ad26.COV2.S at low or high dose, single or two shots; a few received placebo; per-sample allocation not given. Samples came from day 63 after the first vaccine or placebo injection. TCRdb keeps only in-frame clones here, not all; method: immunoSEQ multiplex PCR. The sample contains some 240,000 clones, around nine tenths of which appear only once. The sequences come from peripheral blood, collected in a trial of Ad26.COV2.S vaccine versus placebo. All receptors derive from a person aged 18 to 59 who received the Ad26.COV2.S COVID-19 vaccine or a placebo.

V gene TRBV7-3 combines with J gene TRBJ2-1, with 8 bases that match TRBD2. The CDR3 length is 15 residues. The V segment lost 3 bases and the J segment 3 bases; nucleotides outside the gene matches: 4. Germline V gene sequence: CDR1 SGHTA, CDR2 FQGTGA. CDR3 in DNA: TGTGCCAGCAGCTTGATGGGGACTAGCTACAATGAGCAGTTCTTC. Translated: CASSLMGTSYNEQFF.

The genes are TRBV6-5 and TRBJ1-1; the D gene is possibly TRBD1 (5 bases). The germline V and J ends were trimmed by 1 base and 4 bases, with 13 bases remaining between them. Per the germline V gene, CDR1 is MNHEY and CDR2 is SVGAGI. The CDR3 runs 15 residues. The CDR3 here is CASSYYASGTTEAFF. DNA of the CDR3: TGTGCCAGCAGTTACTACGCCAGCGGGACCACTGAAGCTTTCTTT.

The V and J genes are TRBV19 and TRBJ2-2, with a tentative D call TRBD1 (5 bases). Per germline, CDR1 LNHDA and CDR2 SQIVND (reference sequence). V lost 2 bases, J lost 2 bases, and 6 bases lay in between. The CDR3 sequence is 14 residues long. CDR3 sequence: CASSIQGNTGELFF. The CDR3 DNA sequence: TGTGCCAGTAGTATACAGGGAAACACCGGGGAGCTGTTTTTT.

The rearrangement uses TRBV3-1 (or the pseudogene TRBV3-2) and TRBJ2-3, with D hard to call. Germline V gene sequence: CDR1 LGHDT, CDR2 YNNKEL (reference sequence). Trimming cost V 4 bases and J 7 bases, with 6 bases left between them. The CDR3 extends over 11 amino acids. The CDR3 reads CASSRMYTQYF. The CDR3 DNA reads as TGTGCCAGCAGCCGAATGTATACGCAGTATTTT.

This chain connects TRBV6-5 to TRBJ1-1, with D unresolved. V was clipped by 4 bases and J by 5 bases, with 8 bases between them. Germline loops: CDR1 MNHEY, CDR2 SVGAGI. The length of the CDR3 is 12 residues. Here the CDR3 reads CASSLKGTEAFF. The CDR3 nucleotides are TGTGCCAGCAGTTTAAAGGGTACTGAAGCTTTCTTT.

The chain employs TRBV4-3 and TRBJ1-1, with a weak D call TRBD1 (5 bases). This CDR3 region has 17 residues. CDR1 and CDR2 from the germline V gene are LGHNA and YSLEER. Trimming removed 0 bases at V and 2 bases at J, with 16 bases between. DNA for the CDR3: TGCGCCAGCAGCCAAGATAGAAGGGGCGGACCTAACACTGAAGCTTTCTTT. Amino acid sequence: CASSQDRRGGPNTEAFF.